This TCR beta chain derives from a study of blood T cell repertoires in COVID-19. Overall study context: COVID-19 samples from acute and convalescent phases originated in the United States, Italy and Spain.

Assay used: immunoSEQ multiplex PCR; TCRdb lists only in-frame clones, some missing. This table has under 200,000 clones, around 89% appearing once. Trimming at V came to 5 bases and at J to 4 bases, leaving 13 bases not matched to a gene. From germline, CDR1 is MDHEN and CDR2 SYDVKM. This CDR3 has 16 amino acids. V usage is TRBV28 and J usage is TRBJ1-2, with TRBD1 matching 7 bases. The sample comprised peripheral blood. This clonotype was obtained from a man aged 40-49 years with active or convalescent COVID-19. CDR3 in amino acids: CASSIELTGIGYGYTF. CDR3 in DNA: TGTGCCAGCAGTATCGAATTGACAGGGATCGGCTATGGCTACACCTTC.